This T cell receptor beta chain came from a study of cytomegalovirus exposure and HLA in healthy donors. Study-wide background: An earlier analysis found around 120 million unique TCR beta sequences from approximately 190 million T cells.

The primer mix had 60 Vbeta and 13 Jbeta primers. Assay: immunoSEQ multiplex PCR; the TCRdb copy retains only in-frame clones and omits some. This table has about 150,000 clones, around 72% appearing once. V shed 0 bases, J shed 5 bases, and the junction held 10 bases outside the gene matches. CDR1 and CDR2 from the germline V gene are MNHNS and SASEGT. The CDR3 runs 17 residues. This TCR was sampled from a young man in good health and CMV-seronegative. The chain couples TRBV6-1 to TRBJ2-1; TRBD2 agrees at 7 bases. The sample consisted of PBMCs. This CDR3 reads CASSEAPGGGGDNEQFF. CDR3 nucleotides: TGTGCCAGCAGTGAAGCGCCAGGCGGGGGAGGGGACAATGAGCAGTTCTTC.